This T cell receptor beta chain originates from a study of T cells in Graves' hyperthyroidism and ophthalmopathy. Amplified regions were TCR beta CDR3 sequences from RNA transcripts. The TCR CDR3 was amplified in a first-round RT-PCR using the HTBI primer set. TCRdb reanalysed the multiplex PCR reads using MiXCR and keeps one entry per CDR3 protein. This sample has 300,000 to 400,000 distinct CDR3 sequences, with approximately 14% found just once. The CDR3 runs 15 residues. Concerning this clonotype itself: An end of the junction differs from the germline gene, which may be a read error.

Source material: blood. V usage is TRBV12-3 or TRBV12-4 and J usage is TRBJ1-5, with 8 bases identical to TRBD1. This TCR came from a woman in her 30s with Graves' hyperthyroidism. CDR3 nucleotide sequence: TGTGCCAGCAGCCGCAGGACAGGGTCGAGGCAGTCCCAACATTTT. Translating gives CASSRRTGSRQSQHF.